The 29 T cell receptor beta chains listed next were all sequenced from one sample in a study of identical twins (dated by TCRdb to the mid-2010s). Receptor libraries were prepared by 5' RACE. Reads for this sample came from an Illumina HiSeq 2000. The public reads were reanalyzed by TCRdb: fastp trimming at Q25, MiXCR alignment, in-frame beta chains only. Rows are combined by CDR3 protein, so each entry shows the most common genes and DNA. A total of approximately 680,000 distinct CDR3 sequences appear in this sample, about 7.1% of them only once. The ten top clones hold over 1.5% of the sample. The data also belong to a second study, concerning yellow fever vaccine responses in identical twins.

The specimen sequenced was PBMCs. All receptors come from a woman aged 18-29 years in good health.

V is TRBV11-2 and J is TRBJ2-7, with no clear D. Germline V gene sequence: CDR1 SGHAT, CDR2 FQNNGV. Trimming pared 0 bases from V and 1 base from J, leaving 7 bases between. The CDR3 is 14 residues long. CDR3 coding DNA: TGTGCCAGCAGCTTAGATTGGGGTTCCTACGAGCAGTACGTC. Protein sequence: CASSLDWGSYEQYV.

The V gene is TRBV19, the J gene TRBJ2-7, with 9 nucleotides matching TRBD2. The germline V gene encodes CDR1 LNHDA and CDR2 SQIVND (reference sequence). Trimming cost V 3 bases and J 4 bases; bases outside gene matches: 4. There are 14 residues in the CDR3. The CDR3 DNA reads TGTGCCAGTAGTATGACTAGCGGACCGTACGAGCAGTACTTC. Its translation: CASSMTSGPYEQYF.

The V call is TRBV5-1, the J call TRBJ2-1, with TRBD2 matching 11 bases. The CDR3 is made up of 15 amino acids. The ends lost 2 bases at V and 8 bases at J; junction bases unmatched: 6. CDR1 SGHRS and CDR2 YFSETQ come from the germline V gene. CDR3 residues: CASSLLSGGAYEQFF. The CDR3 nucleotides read TGCGCCAGCAGCTTACTTAGCGGGGGGGCCTATGAGCAGTTCTTC.

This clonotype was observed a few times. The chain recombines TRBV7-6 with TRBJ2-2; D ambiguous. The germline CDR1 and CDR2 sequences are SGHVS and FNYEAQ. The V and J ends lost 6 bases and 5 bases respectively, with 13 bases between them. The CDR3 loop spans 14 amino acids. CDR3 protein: CASRRSGLTGELFF. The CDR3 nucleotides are TGTGCCAGCAGGAGGTCAGGCCTGACCGGGGAGCTGTTTTTT.

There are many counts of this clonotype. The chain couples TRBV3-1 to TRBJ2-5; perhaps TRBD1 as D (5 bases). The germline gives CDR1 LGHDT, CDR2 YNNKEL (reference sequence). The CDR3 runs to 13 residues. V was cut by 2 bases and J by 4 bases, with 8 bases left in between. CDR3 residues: CASSQQGAETQYF. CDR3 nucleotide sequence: TGTGCCAGCAGCCAACAGGGTGCAGAGACCCAGTACTTC.

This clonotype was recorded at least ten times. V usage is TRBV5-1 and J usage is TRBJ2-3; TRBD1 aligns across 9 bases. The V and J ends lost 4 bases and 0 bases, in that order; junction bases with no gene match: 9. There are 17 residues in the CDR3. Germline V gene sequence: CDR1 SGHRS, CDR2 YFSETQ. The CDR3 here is CASSPGQGLTSTDTQYF. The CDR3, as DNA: TGCGCCAGCAGCCCAGGACAGGGGTTAACTAGCACAGATACGCAGTATTTT.

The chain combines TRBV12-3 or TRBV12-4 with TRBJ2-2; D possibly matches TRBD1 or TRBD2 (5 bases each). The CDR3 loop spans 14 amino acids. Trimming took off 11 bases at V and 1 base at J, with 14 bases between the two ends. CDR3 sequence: CAAGWDLNTGELFF. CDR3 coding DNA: TGTGCCGCCGGGTGGGACCTGAACACCGGGGAGCTGTTTTTT.

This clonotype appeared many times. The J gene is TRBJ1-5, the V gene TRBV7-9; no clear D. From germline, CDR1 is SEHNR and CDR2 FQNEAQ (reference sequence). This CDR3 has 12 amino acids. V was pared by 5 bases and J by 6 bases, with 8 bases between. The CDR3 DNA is TGTGCCAGCAGCCGGGAAGCTCAGCCCCAGCATTTT. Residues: CASSREAQPQHF. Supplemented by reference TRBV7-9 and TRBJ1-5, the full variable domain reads DTGVSQNPRHKITKRGQNVTFRCDPISEHNRLYWYRQTLGQGPEFLTYFQNEAQLEKSRLLSDRFSAERPKGSFSTLEIQRTEQGDSAMYLCASSREAQPQHFGDGTRLSIL.

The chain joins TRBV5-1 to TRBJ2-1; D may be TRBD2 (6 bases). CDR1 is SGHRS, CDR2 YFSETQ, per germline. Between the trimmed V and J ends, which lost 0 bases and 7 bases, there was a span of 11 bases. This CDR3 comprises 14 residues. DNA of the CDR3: TGCGCCAGCAGCTTGGGACTAGTGGTGAATGAGCAGTTCTTC. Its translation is CASSLGLVVNEQFF.

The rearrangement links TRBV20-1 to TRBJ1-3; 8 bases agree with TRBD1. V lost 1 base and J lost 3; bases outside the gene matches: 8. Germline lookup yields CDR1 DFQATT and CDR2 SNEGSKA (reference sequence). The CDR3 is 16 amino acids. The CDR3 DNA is TGCAGTGCTAGAGGCCCCGGGACAGGATTTGGAAACACCATATATTTT. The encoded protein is CSARGPGTGFGNTIYF.

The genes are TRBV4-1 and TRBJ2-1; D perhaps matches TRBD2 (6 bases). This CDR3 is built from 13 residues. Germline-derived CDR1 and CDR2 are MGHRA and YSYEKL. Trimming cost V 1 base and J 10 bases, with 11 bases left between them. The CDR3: CASSQGLREEQFF. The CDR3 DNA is TGCGCCAGCAGCCAAGGCCTCCGGGAGGAGCAGTTCTTC.

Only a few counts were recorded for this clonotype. CDR3 nucleotides: TGCAGTGCTAGTGCACATGCGAACACCGGGGAGCTGTTTTTT. Protein sequence: CSASAHANTGELFF. The chain joins TRBV20-1 to TRBJ2-2; D is unclear. This CDR3 spans 14 amino acids. V lost 3 bases to trimming and J lost 0 bases, with 8 bases between them. Germline lookup yields CDR1 DFQATT and CDR2 SNEGSKA (reference sequence).

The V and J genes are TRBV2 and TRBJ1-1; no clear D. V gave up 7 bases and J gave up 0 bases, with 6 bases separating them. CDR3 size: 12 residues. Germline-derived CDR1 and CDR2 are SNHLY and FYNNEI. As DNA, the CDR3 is TGTGCCAGCAAGTTCATGAACACTGAAGCTTTCTTT. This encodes CASKFMNTEAFF.

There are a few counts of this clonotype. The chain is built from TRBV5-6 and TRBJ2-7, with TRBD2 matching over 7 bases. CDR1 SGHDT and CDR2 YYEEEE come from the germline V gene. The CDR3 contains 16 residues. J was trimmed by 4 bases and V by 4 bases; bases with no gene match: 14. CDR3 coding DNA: TGTGCCAGCAGCGTTCTAGCGGCCGGGCTCCTTTACGAGCAGTACTTC. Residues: CASSVLAAGLLYEQYF.

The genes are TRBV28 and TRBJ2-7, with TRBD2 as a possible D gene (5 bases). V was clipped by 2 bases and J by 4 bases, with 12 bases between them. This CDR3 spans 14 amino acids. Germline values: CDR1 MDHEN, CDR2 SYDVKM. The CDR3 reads CASSLPTREYEQYV. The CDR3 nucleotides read TGTGCCAGCAGTTTACCGACCCGGGAATACGAGCAGTACGTC.

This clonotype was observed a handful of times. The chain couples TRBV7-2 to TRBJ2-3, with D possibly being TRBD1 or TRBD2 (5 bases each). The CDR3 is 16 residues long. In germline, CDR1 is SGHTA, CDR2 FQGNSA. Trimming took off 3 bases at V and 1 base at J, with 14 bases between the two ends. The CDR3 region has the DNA TGTGCCAGCAGCTTGCTCGGGCAGGGACGCACAGATACGCAGTATTTT. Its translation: CASSLLGQGRTDTQYF.

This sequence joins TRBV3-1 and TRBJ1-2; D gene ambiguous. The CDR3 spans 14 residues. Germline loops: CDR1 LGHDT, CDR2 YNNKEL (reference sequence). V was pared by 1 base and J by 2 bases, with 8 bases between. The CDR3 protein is CASSQVLGNYGYTF. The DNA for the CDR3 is TGTGCCAGCAGCCAAGTATTGGGAAACTATGGCTACACCTTC.

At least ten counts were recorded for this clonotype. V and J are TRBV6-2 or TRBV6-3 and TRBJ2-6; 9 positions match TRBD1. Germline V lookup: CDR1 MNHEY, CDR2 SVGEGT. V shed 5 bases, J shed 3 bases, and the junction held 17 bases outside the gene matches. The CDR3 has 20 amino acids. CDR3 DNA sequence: TGTGCCAGCAGTCTCACCTCCCCCGGGACAGGGTTTTTTGGGGCCAACGTCCTGACTTTC. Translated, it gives CASSLTSPGTGFFGANVLTF.

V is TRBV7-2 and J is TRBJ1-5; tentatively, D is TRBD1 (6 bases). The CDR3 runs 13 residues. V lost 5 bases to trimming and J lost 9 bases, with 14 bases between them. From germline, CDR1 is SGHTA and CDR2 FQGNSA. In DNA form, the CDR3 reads TGTGCCAGCAGCGCCTCCAGGGGTTGGCCCCAGCATTTT. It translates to CASSASRGWPQHF.

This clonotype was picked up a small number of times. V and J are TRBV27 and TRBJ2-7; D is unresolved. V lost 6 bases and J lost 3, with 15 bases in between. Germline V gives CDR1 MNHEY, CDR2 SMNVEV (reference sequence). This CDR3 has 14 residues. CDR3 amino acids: CASRMTTGDYEQYF. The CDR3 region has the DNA TGTGCCAGCAGGATGACGACGGGTGACTACGAGCAGTACTTC.

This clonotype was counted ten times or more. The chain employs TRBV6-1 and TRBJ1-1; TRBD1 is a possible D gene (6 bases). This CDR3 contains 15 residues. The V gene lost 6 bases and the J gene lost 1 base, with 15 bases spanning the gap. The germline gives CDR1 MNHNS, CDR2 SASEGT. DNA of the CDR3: TGTGCCAGCAGAAGGGACGGGACACCGAACACTGAAGCTTTCTTT. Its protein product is CASRRDGTPNTEAFF.

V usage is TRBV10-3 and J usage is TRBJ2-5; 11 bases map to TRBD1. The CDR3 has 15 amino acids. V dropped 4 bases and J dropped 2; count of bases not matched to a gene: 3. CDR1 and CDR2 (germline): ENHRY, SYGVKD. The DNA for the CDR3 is TGTGCCATCAGTGGGGACAGGGGGTCGCAAGAGACCCAGTACTTC. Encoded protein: CAISGDRGSQETQYF.

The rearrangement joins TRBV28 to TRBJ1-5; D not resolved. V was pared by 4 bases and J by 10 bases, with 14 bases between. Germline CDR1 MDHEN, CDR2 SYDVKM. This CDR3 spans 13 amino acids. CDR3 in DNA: TGTGCCAGCAGTTCTTGGGTTTCTCATCCCCAGCATTTT. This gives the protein CASSSWVSHPQHF.

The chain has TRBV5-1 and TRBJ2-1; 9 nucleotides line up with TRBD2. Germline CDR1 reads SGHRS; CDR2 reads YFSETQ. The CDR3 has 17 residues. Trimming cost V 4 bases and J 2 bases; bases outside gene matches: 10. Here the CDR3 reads CASSVTVAGETYNEQFF. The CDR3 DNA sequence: TGCGCCAGCAGCGTAACCGTAGCGGGGGAAACCTACAATGAGCAGTTCTTC.

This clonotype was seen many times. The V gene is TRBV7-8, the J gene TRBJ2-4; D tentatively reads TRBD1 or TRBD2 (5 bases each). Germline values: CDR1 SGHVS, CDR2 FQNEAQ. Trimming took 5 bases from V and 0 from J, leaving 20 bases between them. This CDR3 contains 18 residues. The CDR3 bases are TGTGCCAGCAGCCCATCAGAGGGAAGGGGCTTAGCCAAAAACATTCAGTACTTC. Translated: CASSPSEGRGLAKNIQYF.

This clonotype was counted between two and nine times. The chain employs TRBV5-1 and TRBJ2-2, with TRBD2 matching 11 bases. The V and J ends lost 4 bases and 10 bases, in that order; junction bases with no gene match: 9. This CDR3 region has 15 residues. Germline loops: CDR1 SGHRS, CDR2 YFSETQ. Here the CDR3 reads CASSQLAGGSMELFF. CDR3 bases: TGCGCCAGCAGCCAGCTAGCGGGGGGAAGTATGGAGCTGTTTTTT.

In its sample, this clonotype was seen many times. The CDR3 sequence: CATSDPGQGKNIQYF. The DNA for the CDR3 is TGTGCCACCAGTGACCCTGGACAGGGCAAAAACATTCAGTACTTC. The rearrangement links TRBV24-1 to TRBJ2-4; TRBD1 matches 8 bases. CDR3 size: 15 residues. V trimming: 4 bases; J trimming: 3 bases; junction bases outside the gene matches: 4. Germline values: CDR1 KGHDR, CDR2 SFDVKD.

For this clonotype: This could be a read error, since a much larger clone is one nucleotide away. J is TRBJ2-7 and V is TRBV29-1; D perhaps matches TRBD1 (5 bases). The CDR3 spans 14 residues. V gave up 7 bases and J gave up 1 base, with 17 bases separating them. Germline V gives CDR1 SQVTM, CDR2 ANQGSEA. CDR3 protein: CSGRTRGKSYEQYF. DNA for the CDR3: TGCAGCGGCCGGACAAGGGGAAAGTCCTACGAGCAGTACTTC.

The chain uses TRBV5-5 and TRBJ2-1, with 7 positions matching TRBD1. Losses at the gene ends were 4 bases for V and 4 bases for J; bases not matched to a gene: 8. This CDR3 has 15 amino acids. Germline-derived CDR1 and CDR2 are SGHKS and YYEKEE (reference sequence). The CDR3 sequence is CASSTQGSAYNEQFF. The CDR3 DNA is TGTGCCAGCAGCACACAGGGGAGCGCTTACAATGAGCAGTTCTTC.